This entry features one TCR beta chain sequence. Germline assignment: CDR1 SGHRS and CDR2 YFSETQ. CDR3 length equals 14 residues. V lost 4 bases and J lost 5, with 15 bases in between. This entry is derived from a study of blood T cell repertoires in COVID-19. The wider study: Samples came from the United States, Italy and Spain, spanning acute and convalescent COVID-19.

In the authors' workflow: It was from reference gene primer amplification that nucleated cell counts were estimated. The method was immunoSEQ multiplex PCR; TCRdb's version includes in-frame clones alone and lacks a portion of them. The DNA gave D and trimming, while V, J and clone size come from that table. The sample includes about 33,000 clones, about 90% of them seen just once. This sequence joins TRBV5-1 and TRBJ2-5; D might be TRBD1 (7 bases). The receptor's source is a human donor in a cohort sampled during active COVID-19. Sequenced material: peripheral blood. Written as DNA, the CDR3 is TGCGCCAGCAGCGGTACGACAGGGAGGGAGACCCAGTACTTC. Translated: CASSGTTGRETQYF.